These T cell receptor beta chains were read from a single sample in a study of blood T cells in healthy people across ages. Each CDR3 protein gets one entry after TCRdb re-called the 5' RACE reads with MiXCR. This table holds some 1,000,000 distinct CDR3 sequences, less than 25% found once. The sample also formed part of further work on T cells of mothers and their children.

What was sequenced was blood. The receptors shown here come from a girl aged 2 to 9 in good health. Each CDR3 is given with its conserved first and last residue. Fields, in order: clone size, J gene, V gene, D gene, CDR3 DNA, CDR3 protein. A D gene is named only where the DNA matches it firmly. The size field is filled for only some rows; it gives once, few, many or a size class.

>few|TRBJ1-4|TRBV28|-
TGTGCCAGCAGCTCCGTTCGTGGTGGGGGTGAAAAACTGTTTTTT
CASSSVRGGGEKLFF
>few|TRBJ2-1|TRBV6-1|TRBD1
TGTGCCAGCGGTCAGAGTACCGGGACAGGGTACTACAATGAGCAGTTCTTC
CASGQSTGTGYYNEQFF
>few|TRBJ1-1|TRBV20-1|-
TGCAGTGCCCCCGGTTCGGGCACTGAAGCTTTCTTT
CSAPGSGTEAFF
>few|TRBJ2-7|TRBV20-1|TRBD2
TGCAGTGCTACCGCCGGGACTAGCGGACCCTACGAGCAGTACTTC
CSATAGTSGPYEQYF
>-|TRBJ1-1|TRBV4-1|-
TGCGCCAGCAGCTATCGGGGAACTCGGACGCTTAGGGGGACTGAAGCTTTCTTT
CASSYRGTRTLRGTEAFF
>few|TRBJ1-2|TRBV7-6|TRBD1
TGTGCCAGCAGCTTAGCTTATGGGACAGGGCGTTTCTATGGCTACACCTTC
CASSLAYGTGRFYGYTF
>-|TRBJ1-1|TRBV21-1|-
TGTGCCAGCAGCATCCTCCTAAGCATGAACACTGAAGCTTTCTTT
CASSILLSMNTEAFF
>-|TRBJ1-1|TRBV29-1|-
TGCAGCGCGGAGAACACTGAAGCTTTCTTT
CSAENTEAFF
>few|TRBJ1-1|TRBV12-3/TRBV12-4|-
TGTGCCAGCGGGTATACAGGGGAAGCTTTCTTT
CASGYTGEAFF
>-|TRBJ2-5|TRBV11-2|TRBD1
TGTGCCAGCACCGGGACAGGGGAAGAGACCCAGTACTTC
CASTGTGEETQYF
>few|TRBJ2-7|TRBV7-9|-
TGTGCCAGCAGCTCCCCCGCTCTAGGCTACGAGCAGTACTTC
CASSSPALGYEQYF
>-|TRBJ1-2|TRBV3-1|-
TGTGCCAGCAGCGCGAATATAGGTGGCTACACCTTC
CASSANIGGYTF
>-|TRBJ1-2|TRBV19|-
TGTGCCAGTAGTCCACGACAGCCTCTGTGGGGCTACACCTTC
CASSPRQPLWGYTF
>few|TRBJ2-5|TRBV24-1|-
TGTGCCACCAGTGATTTAACCGGGGCTGGAGAGACCCAGTACTTC
CATSDLTGAGETQYF
>-|TRBJ1-2|TRBV12-3/TRBV12-4|-
TGTGCCAGCTCATCAAGCCCCCGGTCAGGGGGCTACACCTTC
CASSSSPRSGGYTF
>-|TRBJ2-7|TRBV29-1|TRBD2
TGCAGCGTTGTGGGGGGGACTGTCTACGAGCAGTACTTC
CSVVGGTVYEQYF
>-|TRBJ2-7|TRBV29-1|TRBD2
TGCAGCGTTGAGGGAGGGAGCGATTCTCAATACGAGCAGTACTTC
CSVEGGSDSQYEQYF